Below, 9 T cell receptor beta chains from the same sample are listed, as sequenced in a study of post-analysis software for immune sequencing data. General study points: In patients, roughly five TRBV segments were more frequent than in controls, with TRBV5-6, TRBV5-1 and TRBV20-1 among them.

These receptors are not linked to any known antigen. cDNA libraries of TCR beta carried unique molecular identifiers. Each CDR3 protein gets one entry after TCRdb re-called the PCR reads with MiXCR. This table has around 700,000 distinct CDR3 sequences, 55% to 60% appearing once. The sample was blood. The source of these receptors is a girl aged 2-10 years with multiple sclerosis.

This clonotype was seen ten or more times. The chain combines TRBV25-1 with TRBJ2-1; D is possibly TRBD2 (6 bases). Trimming shortened V by 3 bases and J by 5 bases, and 11 bases separated the two germline ends. The CDR3 extends over 14 amino acids. The germline gives CDR1 MGHDK, CDR2 SYGVNS. The chain's CDR3 is CASSEDGGNNEQFF. Written as DNA, the CDR3 is TGTGCCAGCAGTGAGGACGGGGGAAACAATGAGCAGTTCTTC.

V usage is TRBV2 and J usage is TRBJ1-1; D call uncertain. This CDR3 region has 14 residues. Germline V gene sequence: CDR1 SNHLY, CDR2 FYNNEI. V lost 3 bases and J 1 base, leaving 9 bases between the germline ends. The CDR3 loop reads CASSERRQNTEAFF. In DNA, the CDR3 is TGTGCCAGCAGTGAGCGGAGGCAGAACACTGAAGCTTTCTTT.

The chain is built from TRBV7-8 and TRBJ2-7; unclear D gene. CDR1 is SGHVS, CDR2 FQNEAQ, per germline. The length of the CDR3 is 15 residues. Trimming left V 4 bases short and J 4 bases short, with 17 bases between. DNA of the CDR3: TGTGCCAGCAGCTCGACGGCCTTTGGAAGGTACGAGCAGTACTTC. This sequence encodes CASSSTAFGRYEQYF.

This CDR3 is CASSLRSSPGIQYF. The CDR3 region has the DNA TGTGCCAGCAGCTTGCGTTCGTCTCCCGGCATTCAGTACTTC. V usage is TRBV7-2 and J usage is TRBJ2-5; D not resolved. The J call may be wrong; the DNA end is better matched by TRBJ2-4. The CDR3 is 14 residues long. Per the germline V gene, CDR1 is SGHTA and CDR2 is FQGNSA.

CDR3 protein: CASARLAGLSEQFF. As DNA, the CDR3 is TGTGCCAGCGCTCGACTAGCGGGGTTAAGTGAGCAGTTCTTC. The genes are TRBV6-5 and TRBJ2-1, with 11 bases lining up with TRBD2. Germline CDR1 reads MNHEY; CDR2 reads SVGAGI. J gave up 9 bases and V 8 bases, and 9 bases lay outside the gene matches. CDR3 size: 14 residues.

This clonotype was seen just once. This sequence joins TRBV10-3 and TRBJ1-1; D remains unclear. This CDR3 region has 12 residues. V was trimmed by 7 bases and J by 4 bases, leaving 10 bases between them. The V gene's germline CDR1 is ENHRY and CDR2 SYGVKD. The CDR3 region has the DNA TGTGCCATCAAAAGGGCAAGCACTGAAGCTTTCTTT. This sequence encodes CAIKRASTEAFF.

Only a few counts were recorded for this clonotype. The gene calls are TRBV10-3 and TRBJ2-5; unclear D gene. The germline V gene encodes CDR1 ENHRY and CDR2 SYGVKD. The V end lost 0 bases, the J end lost 4 bases, and 9 bases lay between the germline ends. The CDR3 sequence is 14 residues long. CDR3 nucleotide sequence: TGTGCCATCAGTGAGTCGTTCACCCGAGAGACCCAGTACTTC. Its protein product is CAISESFTRETQYF.

The V and J genes are TRBV30 and TRBJ2-2; 9 bases are a match to TRBD2. Germline V gene lookup returns CDR1 GTSNPN and CDR2 SVGIG (reference sequence). The CDR3 is 17 residues long. Unmatched junction bases numbered 14, after V lost 4 bases and J lost 5 bases. The CDR3 loop reads CAWILTNSGGRTGELFF. CDR3 nucleotides: TGTGCCTGGATCCTGACTAATAGCGGGGGAAGAACCGGGGAGCTGTTTTTT.

This clonotype was seen a handful of times. V is TRBV12-3 or TRBV12-4 and J is TRBJ1-4; a possible D gene is TRBD1 (6 bases). Trimming pared 6 bases from V and 1 base from J, leaving 9 bases between. The CDR3 extends over 14 amino acids. In DNA form, the CDR3 reads TGTGCCAGCAGAAACAGGGTAACTAATGAAAAACTGTTTTTT. It yields the protein CASRNRVTNEKLFF.